A few counts support the clone carrying this TCR beta chain. Its specificity is unknown. The data derive from a study of T cell responses to AZD1222 COVID-19 vaccine. Study results and caveats: Two AZD1222 administrations were followed by greater Spike-specific TCR breadth and depth. Repertoires were obtained solely post-peak T cell response. Researchers report vaccine-associated CD4 TCRs spanning spike, with dominance at 160-218 and 743-854.

Sequencing used immunoSEQ multiplex PCR; TCRdb keeps in-frame clones, though not all of them. The sample yields about 100,000 clones, 85% to 95% seen once. Germline lookup yields CDR1 SNHLY and CDR2 FYNNEI. The V and J ends lost 1 base and 6 bases respectively, with 10 bases between them. The CDR3 is 13 amino acids. The clonotype originates from an adult in good health. This sequence joins TRBV2 and TRBJ2-7; D gene unclear. The source material was peripheral blood, sampled on day 0 of AZD1222 vaccination. The CDR3 loop is CASSEEGAGEQYF. CDR3 DNA sequence: TGTGCCAGCAGTGAAGAAGGTGCAGGCGAGCAGTACTTC.